This T cell receptor beta chain was retrieved from a study of blood T cell repertoires in COVID-19. Background on the study: Samples taken during acute and convalescent COVID-19 were collected in the United States, Italy and Spain. Sample material is recorded as cDNA or gDNA derived from T cells, B-cell-depleted T cells, or PBMCs.

Comment on this clone: The junction differs from germline at one of its ends, possibly a read error.

The CDR3 extends over 12 amino acids. Germline V gives CDR1 LNHDA, CDR2 SQIVND (reference sequence). In the original processing: How many nucleated cells were present was estimated from reference gene primer amplification. Sequencing was performed with immunoSEQ multiplex PCR; in TCRdb, only in-frame clones are kept and a portion is missing. V and J calls and clone size follow that table, whereas D and trimming were derived from the DNA. The sample holds fewer than 200,000 clones; approximately 84% are singletons and the top ten take 7.5% to 9.5%. The chain links TRBV19 to TRBJ1-2; D ambiguous. Sequencing was performed on peripheral blood. This clonotype was obtained from a man aged 35 to 55 who had recovered from COVID-19. The CDR3 bases are TGTGCCAGTAGTCTAGACTGGAGTGGCTACACCTTC. It specifies CASSLDWSGYTF.